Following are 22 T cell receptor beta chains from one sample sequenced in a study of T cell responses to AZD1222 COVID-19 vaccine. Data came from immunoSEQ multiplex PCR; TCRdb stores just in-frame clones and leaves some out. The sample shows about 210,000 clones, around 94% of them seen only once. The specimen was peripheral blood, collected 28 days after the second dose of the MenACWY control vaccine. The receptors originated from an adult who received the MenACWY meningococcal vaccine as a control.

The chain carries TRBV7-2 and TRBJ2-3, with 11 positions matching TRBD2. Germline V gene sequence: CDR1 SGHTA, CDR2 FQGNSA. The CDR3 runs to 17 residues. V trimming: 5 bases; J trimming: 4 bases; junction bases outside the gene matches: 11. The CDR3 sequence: CASSMKTSGMEADTQYF. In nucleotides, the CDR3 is TGTGCCAGCAGCATGAAGACTAGCGGGATGGAGGCAGATACGCAGTATTTT. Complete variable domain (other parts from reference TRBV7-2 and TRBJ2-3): GAGVSQSPSNKVTEKGKDVELRCDPISGHTALYWYRQSLGQGLEFLIYFQGNSAPDKSGLPSDRFSAERTGGSVSTLTIQRTQQEDSAVYLCASSMKTSGMEADTQYFGPGTRLTVL.

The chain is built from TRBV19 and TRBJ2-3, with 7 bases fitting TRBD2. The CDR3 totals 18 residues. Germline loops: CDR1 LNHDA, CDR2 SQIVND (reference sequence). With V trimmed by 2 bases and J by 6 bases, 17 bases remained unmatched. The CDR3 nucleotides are TGTGCCAGTAGTATAAAGCCCTGGGGGGGTCGAAGAAAGGATACGCAGTATTTT. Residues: CASSIKPWGGRRKDTQYF.

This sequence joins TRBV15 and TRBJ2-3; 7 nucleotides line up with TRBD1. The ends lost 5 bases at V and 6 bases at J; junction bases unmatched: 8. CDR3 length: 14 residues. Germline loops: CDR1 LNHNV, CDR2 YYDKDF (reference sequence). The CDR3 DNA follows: TGTGCCACCAGCTATGAGGGGGCCCCGGATACGCAGTATTTT. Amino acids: CATSYEGAPDTQYF.

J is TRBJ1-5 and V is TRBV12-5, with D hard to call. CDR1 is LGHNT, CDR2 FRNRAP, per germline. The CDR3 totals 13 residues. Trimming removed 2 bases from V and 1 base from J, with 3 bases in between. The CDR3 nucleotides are TGTGCTAGTGGTTTGTTCAGCAATCAGCCCCAGCATTTT. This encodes CASGLFSNQPQHF.

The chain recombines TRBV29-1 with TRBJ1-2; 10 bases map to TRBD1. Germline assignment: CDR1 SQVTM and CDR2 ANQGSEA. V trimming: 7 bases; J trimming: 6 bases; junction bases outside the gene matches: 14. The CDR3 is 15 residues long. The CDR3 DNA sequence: TGCAGCGCGTGGTCCCCGGGACAGGGGTTTAATGGCTACACCTTC. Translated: CSAWSPGQGFNGYTF.

The DNA of the CDR3 is TGTGCCAGCAGCTTGAGAACAGATACGCAGTATTTT. Translated, it gives CASSLRTDTQYF. The chain links TRBV7-2 to TRBJ2-3; D unresolved. The CDR3 length is 12 residues. The V gene lost 3 bases and the J gene lost 3 bases, with 4 bases spanning the gap. The germline CDR1 and CDR2 sequences are SGHTA and FQGNSA.

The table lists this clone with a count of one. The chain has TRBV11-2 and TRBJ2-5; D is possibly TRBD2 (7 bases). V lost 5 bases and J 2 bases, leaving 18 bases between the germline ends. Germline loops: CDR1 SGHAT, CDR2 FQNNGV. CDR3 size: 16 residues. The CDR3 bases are TGTGCCAGCAGCCCGGGGGCGGGGGAAGGACAAGAGACCCAGTACTTC. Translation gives CASSPGAGEGQETQYF.

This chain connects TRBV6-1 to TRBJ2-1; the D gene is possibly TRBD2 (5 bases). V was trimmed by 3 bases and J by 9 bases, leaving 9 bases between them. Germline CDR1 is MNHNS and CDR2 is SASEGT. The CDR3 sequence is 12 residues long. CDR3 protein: CASSDASREQFF. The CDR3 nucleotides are TGTGCCAGCAGTGACGCTAGCCGTGAGCAGTTCTTC.

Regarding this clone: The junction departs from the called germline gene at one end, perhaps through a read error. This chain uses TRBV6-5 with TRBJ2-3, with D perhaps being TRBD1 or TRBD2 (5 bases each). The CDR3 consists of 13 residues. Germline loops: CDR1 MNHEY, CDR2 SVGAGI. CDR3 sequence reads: CASRGPGTDTQYF. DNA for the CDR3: TGTGCCAGCAGGGGACCGGGCACGGATACGCAGTATTTT.

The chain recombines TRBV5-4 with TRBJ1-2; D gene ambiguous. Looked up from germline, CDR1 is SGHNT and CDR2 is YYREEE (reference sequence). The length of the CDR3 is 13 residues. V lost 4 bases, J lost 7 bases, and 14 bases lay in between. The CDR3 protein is CASSNDVGRGYTF. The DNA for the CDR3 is TGTGCCAGCAGCAATGACGTAGGCCGTGGCTACACCTTC.

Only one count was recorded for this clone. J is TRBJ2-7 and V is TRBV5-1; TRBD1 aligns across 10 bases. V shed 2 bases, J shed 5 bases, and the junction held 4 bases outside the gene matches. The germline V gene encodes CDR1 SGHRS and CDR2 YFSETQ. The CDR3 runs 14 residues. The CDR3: CASSLRQGANEQYF. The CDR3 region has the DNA TGCGCCAGCAGCTTACGACAGGGGGCCAACGAGCAGTACTTC.

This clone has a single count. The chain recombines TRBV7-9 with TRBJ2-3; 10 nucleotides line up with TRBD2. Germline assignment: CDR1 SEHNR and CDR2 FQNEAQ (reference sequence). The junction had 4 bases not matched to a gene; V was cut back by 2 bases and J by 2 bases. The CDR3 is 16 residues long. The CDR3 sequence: CASSLPGTSDTDTQYF. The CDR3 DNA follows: TGTGCCAGCAGCTTACCCGGGACTAGCGACACAGATACGCAGTATTTT.

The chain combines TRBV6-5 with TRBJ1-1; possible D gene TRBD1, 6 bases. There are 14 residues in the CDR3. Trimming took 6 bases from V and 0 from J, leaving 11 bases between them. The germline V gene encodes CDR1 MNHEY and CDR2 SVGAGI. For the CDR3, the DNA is TGTGCCAGCAGAGGGACACCTATGAACACTGAAGCTTTCTTT. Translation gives CASRGTPMNTEAFF.

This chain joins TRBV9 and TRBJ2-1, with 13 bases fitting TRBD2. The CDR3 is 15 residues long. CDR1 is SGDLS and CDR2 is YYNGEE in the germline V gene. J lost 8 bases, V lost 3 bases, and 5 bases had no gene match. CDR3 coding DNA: TGTGCCAGCAGCGAAACTAGCGGGAGGGCTGATGAGCAGTTCTTC. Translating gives CASSETSGRADEQFF.

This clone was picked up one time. The CDR3: CASSLPGRSTGELFF. Here the CDR3 DNA reads TGCGCCAGCAGCTTGCCCGGGAGGAGCACCGGGGAGCTGTTTTTT. This rearrangement joins TRBV5-1 to TRBJ2-2; 7 nucleotides match TRBD2. This CDR3 is 15 amino acids long. Germline V gene data show CDR1 as SGHRS and CDR2 as YFSETQ. With V trimmed by 1 base and J by 4 bases, 4 bases remained unmatched.

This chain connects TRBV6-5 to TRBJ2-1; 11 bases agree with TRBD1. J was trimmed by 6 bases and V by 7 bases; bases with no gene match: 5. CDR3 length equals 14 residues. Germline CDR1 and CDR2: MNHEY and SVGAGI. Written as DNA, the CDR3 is TGTGCCAGCACCAGGGGGACAGGGGGCAATGAGCAGTTCTTC. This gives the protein CASTRGTGGNEQFF.

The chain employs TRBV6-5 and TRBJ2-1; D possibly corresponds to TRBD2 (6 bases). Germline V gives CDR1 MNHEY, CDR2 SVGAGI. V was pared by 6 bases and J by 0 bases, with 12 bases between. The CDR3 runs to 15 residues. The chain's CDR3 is CASSSGGDSYNEQFF. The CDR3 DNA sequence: TGTGCCAGCAGCTCCGGGGGAGACTCCTACAATGAGCAGTTCTTC.

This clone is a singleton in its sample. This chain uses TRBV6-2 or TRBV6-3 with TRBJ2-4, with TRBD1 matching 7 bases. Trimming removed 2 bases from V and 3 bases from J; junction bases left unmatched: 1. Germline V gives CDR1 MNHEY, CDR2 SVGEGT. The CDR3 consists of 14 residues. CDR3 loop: CASSYAGGKNIQYF. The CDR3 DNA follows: TGTGCCAGCAGTTACGCAGGGGGCAAAAACATTCAGTACTTC.

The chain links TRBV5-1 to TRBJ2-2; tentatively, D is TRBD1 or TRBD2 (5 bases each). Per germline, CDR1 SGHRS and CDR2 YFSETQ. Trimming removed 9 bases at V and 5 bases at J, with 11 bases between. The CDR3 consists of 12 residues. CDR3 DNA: TGCGCCACCAGGGAGTTTACCGGGGAGCTGTTTTTT. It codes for CATREFTGELFF.

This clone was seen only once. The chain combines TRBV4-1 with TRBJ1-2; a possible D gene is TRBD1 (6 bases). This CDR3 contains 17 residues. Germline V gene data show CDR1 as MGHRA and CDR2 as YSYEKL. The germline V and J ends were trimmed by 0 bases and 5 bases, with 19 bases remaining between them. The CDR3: CASSQETNWGALYGYTF. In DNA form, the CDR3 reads TGCGCCAGCAGCCAAGAGACGAACTGGGGGGCATTGTATGGCTACACCTTC.

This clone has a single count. In nucleotides, the CDR3 is TGTGCCAGCAGCTTAGTCCGCGGGACTGAAGCTTTCTTT. This translates into CASSLVRGTEAFF. The gene calls are TRBV7-2 and TRBJ1-1; no reliable D call. Trimming pared 1 base from V and 5 bases from J, leaving 8 bases between. Germline CDR1 SGHTA, CDR2 FQGNSA. The CDR3 runs to 13 residues.

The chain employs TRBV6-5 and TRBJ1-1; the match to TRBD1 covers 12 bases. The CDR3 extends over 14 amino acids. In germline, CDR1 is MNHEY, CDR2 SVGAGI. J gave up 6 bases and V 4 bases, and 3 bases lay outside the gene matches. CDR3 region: CASSSRDRGPEAFF. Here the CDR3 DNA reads TGTGCCAGCAGTTCGCGGGACAGGGGGCCTGAAGCTTTCTTT.